A single sample is the source of the 3 T cell receptor beta chains below, sequenced in a study of identical twins. TCRdb redid the calling of the 5' RACE reads with MiXCR, one entry per CDR3 protein. The sample lists roughly 1,500,000 distinct CDR3 sequences, about 32% occurring once. Material: cord blood. These receptors were collected from a newborn girl in good health.

The chain recombines TRBV5-1 with TRBJ2-1; 8 bases map to TRBD2. V trimming: 2 bases; J trimming: 4 bases; junction bases outside the gene matches: 8. Germline-derived CDR1 and CDR2 are SGHRS and YFSETQ. This CDR3 spans 16 amino acids. The CDR3 DNA is TGCGCCAGCAGCTTTCAACTGCGGGGGGCTTACAATGAGCAGTTCTTC. This codes for CASSFQLRGAYNEQFF.

The V call is TRBV5-5, the J call TRBJ2-3; possibly TRBD2 for D (7 bases). The V end was cut by 6 bases, the J end by 0 bases, with 14 bases between. Looked up from germline, CDR1 is SGHKS and CDR2 is YYEKEE (reference sequence). CDR3 size: 15 residues. The CDR3 coding sequence is TGTGCCAGCATCCAGAGGGGGGGCAGCACAGATACGCAGTATTTT. Amino acid sequence: CASIQRGGSTDTQYF.

In nucleotides, the CDR3 is TGTGCCAGCAGTTCCCAGGCGAGGGACAATGAGCAGTTCTTC. This translates into CASSSQARDNEQFF. The rearrangement joins TRBV12-3 or TRBV12-4 to TRBJ2-1; D may be TRBD2 (5 bases). CDR3 length: 14 residues. Trimming removed 4 bases from V and 5 bases from J, with 12 bases in between.